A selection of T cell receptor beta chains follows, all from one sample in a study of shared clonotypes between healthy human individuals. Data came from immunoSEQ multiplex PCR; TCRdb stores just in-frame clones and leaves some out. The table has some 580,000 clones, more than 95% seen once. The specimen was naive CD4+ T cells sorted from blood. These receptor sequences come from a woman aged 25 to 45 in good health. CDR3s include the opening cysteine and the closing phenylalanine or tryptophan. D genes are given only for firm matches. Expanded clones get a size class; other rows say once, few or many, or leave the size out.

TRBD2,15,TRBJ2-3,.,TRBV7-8,CASSFGLAGADTQYF,TGTGCCAGCAGCTTCGGACTAGCGGGAGCAGATACGCAGTATTTT
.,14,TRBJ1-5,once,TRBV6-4,CASSPTGYDQPQHF,TGTGCCAGCAGTCCAACAGGGTACGATCAGCCCCAGCATTTT
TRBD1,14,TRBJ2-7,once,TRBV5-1,CASSLDRGSYEQYF,TGCGCCAGCAGCTTGGACAGGGGGTCCTACGAGCAGTACTTC
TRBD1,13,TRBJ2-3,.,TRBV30,CAWGDRGTDTQYF,TGTGCCTGGGGGGACAGGGGCACAGATACGCAGTATTTT
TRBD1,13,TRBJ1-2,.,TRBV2,CASTSTGDYGYTF,TGTGCCAGCACCAGCACAGGGGACTATGGCTACACCTTC
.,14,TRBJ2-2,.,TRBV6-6,CASSFQRSTGELFF,TGTGCCAGCAGTTTCCAGCGTTCCACCGGGGAGCTGTTTTTT
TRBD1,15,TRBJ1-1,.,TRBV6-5,CASSYSRVRDSEAFF,TGTGCCAGCAGTTACTCGAGAGTAAGGGACAGTGAAGCTTTCTTT
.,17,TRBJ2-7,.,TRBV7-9,CASSSSSRAESPYEQYF,TGTGCCAGCAGCTCCTCGTCTAGAGCGGAAAGTCCGTACGAGCAGTACTTC
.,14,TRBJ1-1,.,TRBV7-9,CASSVGWENTEAFF,TGTGCCAGCAGCGTAGGGTGGGAGAACACTGAAGCTTTCTTT
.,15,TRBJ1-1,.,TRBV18,CASSPTPRLSTEAFF,TGTGCCAGCTCACCAACCCCGAGGCTGAGCACTGAAGCTTTCTTT
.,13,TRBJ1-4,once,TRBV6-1,CASRGATNEKLFF,TGTGCCAGCAGGGGGGCAACTAATGAAAAACTGTTTTTT
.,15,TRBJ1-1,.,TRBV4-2,CASSQDSGSYTEAFF,TGTGCCAGCAGCCAAGATAGTGGTTCTTACACTGAAGCTTTCTTT
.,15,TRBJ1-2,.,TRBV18,CASSPQYPATGGYTF,TGTGCCAGCTCACCACAATACCCAGCCACGGGAGGCTACACCTTC
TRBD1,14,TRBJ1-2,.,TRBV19,CASNGDRRHYGYTF,TGTGCCAGTAACGGGGACAGAAGACACTATGGCTACACCTTC
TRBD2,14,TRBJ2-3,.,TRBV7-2,CASSSGLAGATQYF,TGTGCCAGCAGCTCGGGACTAGCGGGAGCTACGCAGTATTTT
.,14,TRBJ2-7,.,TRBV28,CASRALGRTYEQYF,TGTGCCAGCAGGGCTCTAGGGAGAACCTACGAGCAGTACTTC
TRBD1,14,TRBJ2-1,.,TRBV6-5,CASRRGQGYNEQFF,TGTGCCAGCAGGCGGGGACAGGGATACAATGAGCAGTTCTTC
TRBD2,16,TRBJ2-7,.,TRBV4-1,CASSLLWTSVSYEQYF,TGCGCCAGCAGCCTACTTTGGACTAGCGTCTCCTACGAGCAGTACTTC
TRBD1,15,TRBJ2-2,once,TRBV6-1,CASRPGTGWTGELFF,TGTGCCAGCAGACCCGGGACAGGGTGGACCGGGGAGCTGTTTTTT
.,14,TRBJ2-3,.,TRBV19,CASSLASSTDTQYF,TGTGCCAGTAGCCTTGCTTCTAGCACAGATACGCAGTATTTT
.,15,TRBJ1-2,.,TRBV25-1,CASSDWVGPGYGYTF,TGTGCCAGCAGTGATTGGGTGGGGCCGGGGTATGGCTACACCTTC
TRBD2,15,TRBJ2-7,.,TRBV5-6,CASSLRSSGPYEQYF,TGTGCCAGCAGCTTGAGGTCTAGCGGTCCCTACGAGCAGTACTTC
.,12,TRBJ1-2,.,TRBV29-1,CSVGDNNDGYTF,TGCAGCGTTGGAGATAACAACGATGGCTACACCTTC
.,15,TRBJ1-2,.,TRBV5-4,CASSPWNSANYGYTF,TGTGCCAGCAGCCCCTGGAACTCCGCTAACTATGGCTACACCTTC
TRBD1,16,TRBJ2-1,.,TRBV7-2,CASSLGWTGVKNEQFF,TGTGCCAGCAGCTTAGGCTGGACAGGGGTCAAAAATGAGCAGTTCTTC
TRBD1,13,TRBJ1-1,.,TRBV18,CASSLPGQGEAFF,TGTGCCAGCTCACTCCCGGGACAGGGTGAAGCTTTCTTT
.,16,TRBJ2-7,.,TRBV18,CASSPTVRTSSYEQYF,TGTGCCAGCTCACCGACGGTCCGGACCAGCTCCTACGAGCAGTACTTC
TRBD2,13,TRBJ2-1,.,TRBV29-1,CSVNSGIYNEQFF,TGCAGCGTTAATAGCGGGATTTATAATGAGCAGTTCTTC
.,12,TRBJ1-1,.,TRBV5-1,CASSPGGTEAFF,TGCGCCAGCAGCCCCGGGGGAACTGAAGCTTTCTTT
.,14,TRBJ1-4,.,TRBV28,CASSLHSEGEKLFF,TGTGCCAGCAGTTTGCACAGCGAAGGAGAAAAACTGTTTTTT
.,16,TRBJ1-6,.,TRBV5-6,CASSLGGPLYNSPLHF,TGTGCCAGCAGCTTGGGAGGGCCCCTCTATAATTCACCCCTCCACTTT
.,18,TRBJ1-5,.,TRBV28,CASSLGQAHIYSNQPQHF,TGTGCCAGCAGTTTGGGGCAGGCACACATTTATAGCAATCAGCCCCAGCATTTT
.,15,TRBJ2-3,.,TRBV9,CASSVGSLSLDTQYF,TGTGCCAGCAGCGTAGGTTCCTTAAGTCTCGATACGCAGTATTTT
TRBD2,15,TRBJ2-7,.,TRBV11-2,CASSLVASGTYEQYF,TGTGCCAGCAGCTTAGTTGCTAGCGGAACCTACGAGCAGTACTTC
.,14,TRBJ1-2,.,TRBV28,CASSLKPWGYGYTF,TGTGCCAGCAGTTTAAAGCCCTGGGGCTATGGCTACACCTTC
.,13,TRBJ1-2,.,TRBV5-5,CASSLWEGYGYTF,TGTGCCAGCAGCTTGTGGGAAGGCTATGGCTACACCTTC
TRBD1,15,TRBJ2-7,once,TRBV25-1,CASNRRDRVEVEQYF,TGTGCCAGCAACCGTAGGGACAGGGTAGAAGTCGAGCAGTACTTC
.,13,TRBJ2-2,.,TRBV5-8,CASRNYRPGELFF,TGTGCCAGCAGAAACTACAGGCCCGGGGAGCTGTTTTTT
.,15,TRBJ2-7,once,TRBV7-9,CASSSTAGVAYEQYF,TGTGCCAGCAGCTCCACCGCTGGAGTTGCCTACGAGCAGTACTTC
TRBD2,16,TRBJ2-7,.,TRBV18,CASSPGLAENSYEQYF,TGTGCCAGCTCACCCGGACTAGCGGAGAACTCCTACGAGCAGTACTTC
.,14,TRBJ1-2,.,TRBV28,CASNPPGSAHGYTF,TGTGCCAGCAATCCCCCGGGTTCCGCTCATGGCTACACCTTC
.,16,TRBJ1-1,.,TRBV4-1,CASSLGRGTKNTEAFF,TGCGCCAGCAGCCTCGGAAGGGGGACAAAGAACACTGAAGCTTTCTTT
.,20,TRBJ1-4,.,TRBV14,CASSQAPTGVLHATNEKLFF,TGTGCCAGCAGCCAAGCCCCGACAGGAGTTCTACATGCAACTAATGAAAAACTGTTTTTT
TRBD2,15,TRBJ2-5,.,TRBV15,CATSRSLMREETQYF,TGTGCCACCAGCAGGTCGCTGATGCGGGAGGAGACCCAGTACTTC
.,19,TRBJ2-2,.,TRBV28,CASSLGGFGLLTNTGELFF,TGTGCCAGCAGTTTAGGAGGATTTGGACTACTGACGAACACCGGGGAGCTGTTTTTT
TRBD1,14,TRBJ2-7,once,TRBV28,CASRRQGAAYEQYF,TGTGCCAGCCGAAGACAGGGGGCAGCGTACGAGCAGTACTTC
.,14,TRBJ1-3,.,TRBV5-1,CASSLGQGENTIYF,TGCGCCAGCAGCTTGGGTCAGGGTGAGAACACCATATATTTT